The 3 T cell receptor beta chains below all came from one sample that was sequenced in a study of blood T cells in healthy people across ages (dated by TCRdb to between 2014 and 2016). The method was 5' RACE. The reads were generated on an Illumina HiSeq 2500. A second about 7 to 12 cycle PCR used a sample-barcoded 5' primer and a J-beta primer mix. TCRdb took the public reads, trimmed them with fastp at Q25, ran MiXCR for clone calling and kept in-frame beta chains. Rows are unified per CDR3 protein, each entry keeping the most common DNA and genes. This sample is represented by about 290,000 distinct CDR3 sequences; less than 30% of them were singletons. The ten largest clones capture 29% of the sample. Input material: blood. The receptor source for this set is a woman in her 70s in good health.

This clonotype was picked up a small number of times. The rearrangement uses TRBV4-1 and TRBJ2-1, with TRBD1 identical over 10 bases. Per germline, CDR1 MGHRA and CDR2 YSYEKL. With 5 bases clipped from V and 7 bases from J, the junction kept 8 bases outside the gene matches. This CDR3 has 15 residues. The CDR3 spells CASSSGTGAGNEQFF. In DNA form, the CDR3 reads TGCGCCAGCAGCTCCGGGACAGGGGCCGGAAATGAGCAGTTCTTC.

This rearrangement joins TRBV7-3 to TRBJ2-5; TRBD2 aligns across 9 bases. The assigned J gene may be wrong: the sequence end matches TRBJ2-1 better. Germline CDR1 is SGHTA and CDR2 is FQGTGA. This CDR3 comprises 17 residues. The chain's CDR3 is CASSLGAGGPLRNEQFF. The DNA for the CDR3 is TGTGCCAGCAGCTTAGGTGCGGGAGGGCCGTTGCGGAATGAGCAGTTCTTC.

This chain joins TRBV28 and TRBJ2-5; D is ambiguous. Trimming shortened V by 3 bases and J by 2 bases, and 10 bases separated the two germline ends. Germline-derived CDR1 and CDR2 are MDHEN and SYDVKM. The CDR3 has 14 residues. CDR3 DNA sequence: TGTGCCAGCAGTTTGAGTATGAGTCAAGAGACCCAGTACTTC. It codes for CASSLSMSQETQYF.